The T cell receptor (beta chain) described here comes from a study of PD-1 blockade in classical Hodgkin lymphoma. Overall study: Nivolumab was administered to patients intravenously at 3 mg/kg every 2 weeks.

V was pared by 8 bases and J by 6 bases, with 9 bases of the junction left unmatched. The CDR3 contains 13 residues. Germline CDR1 is GTSNPN and CDR2 is SVGIG (reference sequence). Repertoires were generated with immunoSEQ multiplex PCR, while TCRdb's copy carries only in-frame clones and drops some. The data hold 90,000 to 120,000 clones, with roughly 87% observed a single time. There was relapse after autologous stem cell transplantation in every patient, and there was variation in brentuximab vedotin exposure. Study-level results: Nothing has yet pinned down what causes the repertoire differences, possibly disease activity or prior therapy. CD4+ TCR diversity rose significantly by C4D1, and CD8+ TCR diversity did not. Relative to healthy donors, newly diagnosed patients reportedly had lower baseline TCR diversity, which was reported as lower still in relapsed/refractory patients.

With respect to this clone: What it binds is not known.

J is TRBJ1-4 and V is TRBV30; TRBD1 matches 7 bases. The input for sequencing was peripheral blood mononuclear cells (PBMCs), taken before the second cycle of nivolumab. The origin of this receptor is a human donor with classical Hodgkin lymphoma. Written as DNA, the CDR3 is TGTGCCGGAAGAACAGGGGCCTATGAAAAACTGTTTTTT. Translation gives CAGRTGAYEKLFF. The complete variable domain, with remaining parts taken from reference TRBV30 and TRBJ1-4, reads SQTIHQWPATLVQPVGSPLSLECTVEGTSNPNLYWYRQAAGRGLQLLFYSVGIGQISSEVPQNLSASRPQDRQFILSSKKLLLSDSGFYLCAGRTGAYEKLFFGSGTQLSVL.